This entry lists 5 T cell receptor beta chains sequenced from one sample in a study of control samples from healthy donors and cancer patients. Produced via immunoSEQ multiplex PCR; TCRdb's table is partial and in-frame only. The sample holds 65,000 to 85,000 clones, approximately 91% seen once. The sequencing sample was made of PBMCs. The receptors were gathered from a woman between 45 and 65 years old with colorectal cancer.

The count of this clone is one. The rearrangement uses TRBV3-1 (or the pseudogene TRBV3-2) and TRBJ2-1; maybe TRBD2 (7 bases). Germline V gives CDR1 LGHDT, CDR2 YNNKEL (reference sequence). This CDR3 has 12 residues. The V end lost 0 bases, the J end lost 16 bases, and 13 bases lay between the germline ends. For the CDR3, the DNA is TGTGCCAGCAGCCAAGATGTCGGGGGGCGTTTCTTC. Protein: CASSQDVGGRFF.

This clone was counted once. This chain joins TRBV11-3 and TRBJ2-1; D is possibly TRBD1 or TRBD2 (5 bases each). The CDR3 is 14 residues long. V was pared by 2 bases and J by 4 bases, with 9 bases between. CDR1 is SGHNT and CDR2 is YENEEA in the germline V gene. CDR3 coding DNA: TGTGCCAGCAGCTTACAGGGAGAGTACAATGAGCAGTTCTTC. This codes for CASSLQGEYNEQFF. Variable domain in full (rest from reference TRBV11-3 and TRBJ2-1): EAGVVQSPRYKIIEKKQPVAFWCNPISGHNTLYWYLQNLGQGPELLIRYENEEAVDDSQLPKDRFSAERLKGVDSTLKIQPAELGDSAVYLCASSLQGEYNEQFFGPGTRLTVL.

This clone was found a few times. The V and J genes are TRBV5-1 and TRBJ1-5; D not resolved. V lost 0 bases to trimming and J lost 3 bases, with 10 bases between them. Germline V CDR1 and CDR2: SGHRS, YFSETQ. This CDR3 is 15 amino acids long. Here the CDR3 reads CASSLAGLNNQPQHF. In nucleotides, the CDR3 is TGCGCCAGCAGCTTGGCCGGTCTCAACAATCAGCCCCAGCATTTT.

The chain has TRBV7-2 and TRBJ1-2, with TRBD1 as a possible D gene (5 bases). The CDR3 has 13 residues. CDR1 and CDR2 from the germline V gene are SGHTA and FQGNSA. Trimming took 2 bases from V and 1 from J, leaving 5 bases between them. CDR3 in amino acids: CASSLQGNYGYTF. CDR3 nucleotides: TGTGCCAGCAGCTTACAGGGTAACTATGGCTACACCTTC.

This clone occurred once. CDR3 sequence: CASSYGGVLTEAFF. DNA for the CDR3: TGTGCCAGCAGTTACGGGGGTGTGTTGACTGAAGCTTTCTTT. This chain uses TRBV6-2 or TRBV6-3 with TRBJ1-1, with D tentatively TRBD1 (5 bases). The CDR3 contains 14 residues. CDR1 MNHEY and CDR2 SVGEGT come from the germline V gene. V dropped 2 bases and J dropped 5 bases, with 12 bases sitting between them.